A single sample is the source of the 5 T cell receptor beta chains below, sequenced in a study of radiotherapy plus CTLA-4 blockade in lung cancer. Generated by immunoSEQ multiplex PCR, the TCRdb table keeps only in-frame clones and is missing some. This sample has some 74,000 clones, with around four fifths found just once. The sequenced sample was peripheral blood, obtained from a patient treated with radiotherapy plus ipilimumab. These receptor sequences come from a human donor with non-small cell lung cancer who had a complete response to radiotherapy plus ipilimumab.

The genes are TRBV7-9 and TRBJ2-2; 9 bases fit TRBD2. The CDR3 totals 15 residues. Germline values: CDR1 SEHNR, CDR2 FQNEAQ (reference sequence). Trimming removed 5 bases from V and 5 bases from J; junction bases left unmatched: 6. CDR3 coding DNA: TGTGCCAGCAGCCCCAGCGGGGGGAGTACCGGGGAGCTGTTTTTT. Translated, it gives CASSPSGGSTGELFF.

The J gene is TRBJ1-1, the V gene TRBV19; D might be TRBD1 (6 bases). V gave up 7 bases and J gave up 5 bases, with 17 bases separating them. Germline CDR1 LNHDA, CDR2 SQIVND (reference sequence). This CDR3 contains 14 residues. The DNA for the CDR3 is TGTGCCAGTATCATGCTAGGGGGTCATACTGAAGCTTTCTTT. This gives the protein CASIMLGGHTEAFF.

The rearrangement joins TRBV19 to TRBJ1-3; D is unclear. Germline CDR1 and CDR2: LNHDA and SQIVND (reference sequence). Trimming left V 5 bases short and J 0 bases short, with 8 bases between. CDR3 length equals 14 residues. The CDR3 nucleotides read TGTGCCAGTAGTGCCAGGAGCTCTGGAAACACCATATATTTT. Protein sequence: CASSARSSGNTIYF.

This clone was picked up one time. The chain uses TRBV6-5 and TRBJ1-2; no definite D call. Trimming took 6 bases from V and 8 from J, leaving 19 bases between them. Germline V CDR1 and CDR2: MNHEY, SVGAGI. The CDR3 loop spans 14 amino acids. The CDR3 nucleotides read TGTGCCAGCAGAACGGGTGGGTCGGGAAGGGGCTACACCTTC. This sequence encodes CASRTGGSGRGYTF.

The J gene is TRBJ2-7, the V gene TRBV28; 9 bases agree with TRBD1. This CDR3 has 15 amino acids. Germline CDR1 MDHEN, CDR2 SYDVKM. V gave up 6 bases and J gave up 2 bases; unmatched junction bases: 8. The CDR3 DNA reads TGTGCCAGCAGCTCCGGACAGGGGACCCCCTACGAGCAGTACTTC. Encoded protein: CASSSGQGTPYEQYF. The full variable domain, in which reference TRBV28 and TRBJ2-7 provide the parts outside the CDR3, is DVKVTQSSRYLVKRTGEKVFLECVQDMDHENMFWYRQDPGLGLRLIYFSYDVKMKEKGDIPEGYSVSREKKERFSLILESASTNQTSMYLCASSSGQGTPYEQYFGPGTRLTVT.